Shown below are 13 T cell receptor beta chains from a single sample sequenced in a study of CD8+ T cells in alopecia areata. The sequencing template was cDNA reverse transcribed from extracted RNA. Method: immunoSEQ multiplex PCR; TCRdb's copy keeps in-frame clones and lacks some. The sample yields about 190,000 clones, 50% to 60% seen once. Treatment here: oral pan-JAK inhibitor, 5-10 mg twice daily. Material: CD4+ T cells sorted from blood, obtained at week 4, from a patient treated with tofacitinib. The source of these receptors is a human donor with alopecia areata.

The chain employs TRBV27 and TRBJ1-5, with D possibly TRBD1 on 5 matching bases. Per the germline V gene, CDR1 is MNHEY and CDR2 is SMNVEV (reference sequence). CDR3 size: 19 residues. The germline V and J ends were trimmed by 11 bases and 0 bases, with 29 bases remaining between them. CDR3 coding DNA: TGTGCCCGAGGCGGAGGTGGATTATCAGGGAGGGATAGCAATCAGCCCCAGCATTTT. Amino acids: CARGGGGLSGRDSNQPQHF.

The chain uses TRBV19 and TRBJ2-5; no clear D. Germline-derived CDR1 and CDR2 are LNHDA and SQIVND (reference sequence). The CDR3 sequence is 12 residues long. V was cut by 2 bases and J by 4 bases, with 5 bases left in between. CDR3 sequence (DNA): TGTGCCAGTAGTATAACAAGAGAGACCCAGTACTTC. Encoded protein: CASSITRETQYF.

In this sample, this clone turned up a few times. The rearrangement uses TRBV7-2 and TRBJ1-5, with 12 positions matching TRBD1. Germline V lookup: CDR1 SGHTA, CDR2 FQGNSA. After removal of 5 bases from V and 5 bases from J, the junction contained 13 bases not matched to a gene. The CDR3 runs 18 residues. In DNA, the CDR3 is TGTGCCAGCAGCCCAGGACCCGGGACAGGGGGCATCCATCAGCCCCAGCATTTT. Residues: CASSPGPGTGGIHQPQHF. Based on the CDR3 plus reference TRBV7-2 and TRBJ1-5, the full variable domain is GAGVSQSPSNKVTEKGKDVELRCDPISGHTALYWYRQSLGQGLEFLIYFQGNSAPDKSGLPSDRFSAERTGGSVSTLTIQRTQQEDSAVYLCASSPGPGTGGIHQPQHFGDGTRLSIL.

This clone was seen at least ten times. The chain combines TRBV5-1 with TRBJ2-7, with 8 bases aligning to TRBD1. Germline V gives CDR1 SGHRS, CDR2 YFSETQ. The CDR3 loop spans 14 amino acids. With V trimmed by 0 bases and J by 5 bases, 4 bases remained unmatched. The CDR3 DNA is TGCGCCAGCAGCTTGGCGAGACAGGGGAACGAGCAGTACTTC. It yields the protein CASSLARQGNEQYF.

The chain couples TRBV11-2 to TRBJ2-7; D gene ambiguous. This CDR3 contains 11 residues. The germline V gene encodes CDR1 SGHAT and CDR2 FQNNGV. V was cut by 2 bases and J by 3 bases, with 2 bases left in between. In nucleotides, the CDR3 is TGTGCCAGCAGCTTATTCTACGAGCAGTACTTC. Translating gives CASSLFYEQYF.

The chain employs TRBV19 and TRBJ2-1; D gene unclear. With 9 bases removed from V and 2 bases from J, the gap between germline ends came to 5 bases. Germline CDR1 LNHDA, CDR2 SQIVND (reference sequence). The CDR3 covers 11 residues. CDR3 coding DNA: TGTGCCAGCGGGCCCTACAATGAGCAGTTCTTC. The encoded protein is CASGPYNEQFF.

The V gene is TRBV29-1, the J gene TRBJ2-4, with a tentative D call TRBD1 (5 bases). Germline V gives CDR1 SQVTM, CDR2 ANQGSEA. V was clipped by 3 bases and J by 0 bases, with 12 bases between them. The CDR3 contains 15 residues. The CDR3 DNA reads TGCAGCGTTGACGACAGAAGTATAGCCAAAAACATTCAGTACTTC. It specifies CSVDDRSIAKNIQYF.

This clone was observed a few times. This chain links TRBV4-2 with TRBJ2-7, with 9 bases fitting TRBD1. The CDR3 spans 15 residues. CDR1 LGHNA and CDR2 YNFKEQ come from the germline V gene. V gave up 1 base and J gave up 5 bases; unmatched junction bases: 6. Written as DNA, the CDR3 is TGTGCCAGCAGCCAAGTTAGGGACAGGGAGGACGAGCAGTACTTC. It specifies CASSQVRDREDEQYF.

J is TRBJ2-7 and V is TRBV29-1, with TRBD1 matching over 11 bases. V lost 6 bases to trimming and J lost 3 bases; unmatched junction nucleotides: 10. The CDR3 contains 15 residues. Germline loops: CDR1 SQVTM, CDR2 ANQGSEA. The CDR3 DNA reads as TGCAGCGTAGTGGGCCCGGGACAGGGGGACTACGAGCAGTACTTC. This sequence encodes CSVVGPGQGDYEQYF.

This clone was counted a few times. The CDR3 is CASSFSGTSYNEQFF. CDR3 sequence (DNA): TGTGCCAGCAGCTTCTCCGGGACTAGCTACAATGAGCAGTTCTTC. V is TRBV2 and J is TRBJ2-1, with TRBD2 identical over 8 bases. Trimming removed 6 bases from V and 3 bases from J; junction bases left unmatched: 7. The length of the CDR3 is 15 residues. From germline, CDR1 is SNHLY and CDR2 FYNNEI.

The V gene is TRBV25-1, the J gene TRBJ1-1; D not resolved. Trimming left V 6 bases short and J 8 bases short, with 10 bases between. CDR1 is MGHDK, CDR2 SYGVNS, per germline. The CDR3 covers 11 residues. CDR3 sequence: CASRDTVEAFF. In DNA form, the CDR3 reads TGTGCCAGCAGGGATACCGTAGAAGCTTTCTTT.

This chain uses TRBV29-1 with TRBJ1-2, with D perhaps TRBD1 (6 bases). The CDR3 sequence is 12 residues long. V lost 3 bases, J lost 3 bases, and 8 bases lay in between. Germline V gene lookup returns CDR1 SQVTM and CDR2 ANQGSEA. The CDR3 protein is CSVEAGDYGYTF. In DNA, the CDR3 is TGCAGCGTTGAGGCAGGGGACTATGGCTACACCTTC.

The V call is TRBV29-1, the J call TRBJ2-1, with 9 nucleotides matching TRBD2. Germline loops: CDR1 SQVTM, CDR2 ANQGSEA. The CDR3 sequence is 13 residues long. J lost 15 bases, V lost 1 base, and 10 bases had no gene match. CDR3: CSVEVTSGKLRFF. In DNA, the CDR3 is TGCAGCGTTGAAGTGACTAGCGGAAAACTACGGTTCTTC.